Following are 18 T cell receptor beta chains from one sample sequenced in a study of T cell responses to AZD1222 COVID-19 vaccine. Some clones are missing from TCRdb's copy, which holds only in-frame ones; the method was immunoSEQ multiplex PCR. The data show 99,000 or so clones, with 93% seen just once and more than 4% held by the top ten. The sequencing used peripheral blood, collected on day 0 of AZD1222 vaccination. The receptor set was obtained from an adult in good health.

The chain employs TRBV2 and TRBJ2-3; TRBD2 matches at 11 bases. V trimming: 4 bases; J trimming: 7 bases; junction bases outside the gene matches: 4. CDR1 SNHLY and CDR2 FYNNEI come from the germline V gene. This CDR3 is 14 amino acids long. Written as DNA, the CDR3 is TGTGCCAGCAGTGGACTAGCGGGAACATATACGCAGTATTTT. Protein sequence: CASSGLAGTYTQYF.

This sequence joins TRBV5-1 and TRBJ2-3, with 16 nucleotides matching TRBD2. This CDR3 region has 21 residues. The germline V gene encodes CDR1 SGHRS and CDR2 YFSETQ. V dropped 4 bases and J dropped 5; count of bases not matched to a gene: 19. CDR3: CASSGIQGLAGGPVQEDTQYF. In DNA form, the CDR3 reads TGCGCCAGCAGCGGGATTCAGGGACTAGCGGGAGGGCCGGTCCAAGAAGATACGCAGTATTTT.

This clone was observed once. The J gene is TRBJ1-2, the V gene TRBV29-1; 7 bases agree with TRBD1. The CDR3 runs to 13 residues. The J segment lost 0 bases and the V segment lost 7 bases, leaving 5 bases of the junction unmatched. Germline loops: CDR1 SQVTM, CDR2 ANQGSEA. CDR3: CSAPTGSNYGYTF. In DNA form, the CDR3 reads TGCAGCGCCCCGACAGGGTCTAACTATGGCTACACCTTC.

The chain combines TRBV15 with TRBJ2-1; TRBD2 might be the D (5 bases). V was cut by 4 bases and J by 0 bases, with 10 bases left in between. Germline V lookup: CDR1 LNHNV, CDR2 YYDKDF (reference sequence). The CDR3 has 15 residues. CDR3 bases: TGTGCCACCAGCAAGAGCGGATCCTCCTACAATGAGCAGTTCTTC. Translation: CATSKSGSSYNEQFF.

This clone was counted once. The gene calls are TRBV20-1 and TRBJ2-7; D not resolved. The CDR3 runs to 10 residues. Germline values: CDR1 DFQATT, CDR2 SNEGSKA (reference sequence). V was pared by 4 bases and J by 3 bases, with 4 bases between. CDR3 nucleotides: TGCAGTGCTATACTCTACGAGCAGTACTTC. This translates into CSAILYEQYF.

The V and J genes are TRBV24-1 and TRBJ2-1; 7 positions match TRBD1. Germline V lookup: CDR1 KGHDR, CDR2 SFDVKD. V dropped 6 bases and J dropped 10; count of bases not matched to a gene: 14. This CDR3 is 15 amino acids long. In nucleotides, the CDR3 is TGTGCCACCAGTCACCCCGAGACAGGGTCCCGCGAGCAGTTCTTC. Translating gives CATSHPETGSREQFF.

The J gene is TRBJ1-2, the V gene TRBV7-8, with TRBD1 matching over 8 bases. The CDR3 is made up of 12 amino acids. V lost 3 bases and J lost 8; bases outside the gene matches: 2. The germline V gene encodes CDR1 SGHVS and CDR2 FQNEAQ. The CDR3: CASSFRQGGYTF. In DNA, the CDR3 is TGTGCCAGCAGCTTCCGACAGGGGGGCTACACCTTC. Full variable domain (rest looked up from reference TRBV7-8 and TRBJ1-2): GAGVSQSPRYKVAKRGQDVALRCDPISGHVSLFWYQQALGQGPEFLTYFQNEAQLDKSGLPSDRFFAERPEGSVSTLKIQRTQQEDSAVYLCASSFRQGGYTFGSGTRLTVV.

The gene calls are TRBV5-6 and TRBJ2-5, with TRBD1 identical over 9 bases. The CDR3 extends over 15 amino acids. Trimming took 4 bases from V and 5 from J; bases not matched to a gene: 9. The V gene's germline CDR1 is SGHDT and CDR2 YYEEEE. The CDR3, as DNA: TGTGCCAGCAGCGATACGGGACAGGGTGCCGAGACCCAGTACTTC. Its translation: CASSDTGQGAETQYF.

The J gene is TRBJ1-2, the V gene TRBV15, with TRBD1 matching over 9 bases. This CDR3 has 16 residues. After removal of 4 bases from V and 0 bases from J, the junction contained 6 bases not matched to a gene. CDR1 is LNHNV, CDR2 YYDKDF, per germline (reference sequence). The CDR3 reads CATSMTGGFSNYGYTF. The CDR3 nucleotides are TGTGCCACCAGCATGACAGGGGGTTTTTCTAACTATGGCTACACCTTC.

The gene calls are TRBV19 and TRBJ1-5; 10 positions match TRBD1. Germline V gene data show CDR1 as LNHDA and CDR2 as SQIVND (reference sequence). V lost 8 bases to trimming and J lost 2 bases; unmatched junction nucleotides: 3. The length of the CDR3 is 14 residues. The CDR3 protein is CASAGTGGNQPQHF. DNA for the CDR3: TGTGCCAGTGCGGGGACAGGGGGCAATCAGCCCCAGCATTTT. Together with reference TRBV19 and TRBJ1-5, the CDR3 gives the full variable domain: DGGITQSPKYLFRKEGQNVTLSCEQNLNHDAMYWYRQDPGQGLRLIYYSQIVNDFQKGDIAEGYSVSREKKESFPLTVTSAQKNPTAFYLCASAGTGGNQPQHFGDGTRLSIL.

This chain connects TRBV30 to TRBJ1-2; TRBD1 aligns across 8 bases. CDR3 length: 15 amino acids. CDR1 is GTSNPN and CDR2 is SVGIG in the germline V gene (reference sequence). V trimming: 2 bases; J trimming: 0 bases; junction bases outside the gene matches: 5. The chain's CDR3 is CAWSLTGGPNYGYTF. CDR3 nucleotide sequence: TGTGCCTGGAGTCTCACAGGGGGGCCTAACTATGGCTACACCTTC.

This CDR3 reads CASSSPPGTSKTQYF. CDR3 coding DNA: TGTGCCAGCAGCTCCCCCCCCGGGACTAGCAAGACCCAGTACTTC. V gene TRBV28 combines with J gene TRBJ2-5; 9 bases match TRBD2. The junction had 11 bases not matched to a gene; V was cut back by 6 bases and J by 6 bases. The CDR3 loop spans 15 amino acids. Germline CDR1 is MDHEN and CDR2 is SYDVKM.

This clone was detected once. The J gene is TRBJ2-7, the V gene TRBV27; TRBD1 agrees at 8 bases. Looked up from germline, CDR1 is MNHEY and CDR2 is SMNVEV (reference sequence). The CDR3 loop spans 13 amino acids. V lost 6 bases to trimming and J lost 2 bases; unmatched junction nucleotides: 3. CDR3 nucleotides: TGTGCCAGCAGCGACAGGGGAACCTACGAGCAGTACTTC. It codes for CASSDRGTYEQYF.

The V and J genes are TRBV29-1 and TRBJ2-1, with D perhaps matching TRBD1 (6 bases). Trimming left V 6 bases short and J 4 bases short, with 13 bases between. Germline V gene sequence: CDR1 SQVTM, CDR2 ANQGSEA. CDR3 length equals 13 residues. As DNA, the CDR3 is TGCAGCGTATTCCCAAGGGGGTACAATGAGCAGTTCTTC. This codes for CSVFPRGYNEQFF.

This sequence joins TRBV5-5 and TRBJ2-1; D perhaps matches TRBD2 (7 bases). Trimming left V 4 bases short and J 4 bases short, with 15 bases between. The CDR3 is 15 amino acids. Germline values: CDR1 SGHKS, CDR2 YYEKEE (reference sequence). The CDR3 nucleotides are TGTGCCAGCAGCCACAGGGAGGGAAGTTACAATGAGCAGTTCTTC. This gives the protein CASSHREGSYNEQFF.

This chain connects TRBV28 to TRBJ2-5; D may be TRBD1 (5 bases). The V end was cut by 2 bases, the J end by 2 bases, with 12 bases between. The germline gives CDR1 MDHEN, CDR2 SYDVKM. The CDR3 runs 15 residues. CDR3: CASSLSQGIQETQYF. DNA for the CDR3: TGTGCCAGCAGTTTAAGTCAGGGAATACAAGAGACCCAGTACTTC.

V is TRBV11-2 and J is TRBJ1-1; a weak D match, TRBD1 (5 bases). The CDR3 has 14 residues. Per germline, CDR1 SGHAT and CDR2 FQNNGV. The V end was cut by 2 bases, the J end by 2 bases, with 9 bases between. The CDR3 here is CASSLRQINTEAFF. Written as DNA, the CDR3 is TGTGCCAGCAGCTTAAGACAGATCAACACTGAAGCTTTCTTT. The full variable domain, its missing parts supplied by reference TRBV11-2 and TRBJ1-1, is EAGVAQSPRYKIIEKRQSVAFWCNPISGHATLYWYQQILGQGPKLLIQFQNNGVVDDSQLPKDRFSAERLKGVDSTLKIQPAKLEDSAVYLCASSLRQINTEAFFGQGTRLTVV.

The gene calls are TRBV10-3 and TRBJ1-6; TRBD1 matches at 8 bases. CDR1 and CDR2 (germline): ENHRY, SYGVKD. The CDR3 has 15 residues. J lost 10 bases, V lost 2 bases, and 7 bases had no gene match. CDR3 amino acids: CAISETGGSGSPLHF. The CDR3 DNA reads TGTGCCATCAGTGAGACAGGGGGGTCAGGATCACCCCTCCACTTT.